This T cell receptor (beta chain) was captured in a study of CD8+CD57+ T cells in acquired aplastic anemia. Trimming took 3 bases from V and 4 from J, leaving 9 bases between them. Germline CDR1 is SQVTM and CDR2 is ANQGSEA. This CDR3 contains 12 residues. It was genomic DNA that served as the template for profiling TCR beta VDJ and CDR3. TCRdb recomputed calls from the reads with MiXCR, one row per CDR3 protein. The top ten hold under 35% of the sample, which has about 160,000 distinct CDR3 sequences, 45% to 50% seen once. Patients included in sequencing had previously demonstrated CD8+CD57+ cell expansion by flow cytometry. Receipt of therapy had not occurred in any patient by the time of blood sampling. This clonotype was seen repeatedly, ten times or more.

This sequence originates from a human donor with aplastic anemia. The V and J genes are TRBV29-1 and TRBJ1-1; unclear D gene. The sequenced sample was sorted CD4+, CD8+, or CD8+CD57+ T cells (not recorded which) from PBMCs. The CDR3 sequence: CSVDWYGTEAFF. In nucleotides, the CDR3 is TGCAGCGTTGATTGGTACGGCACTGAAGCTTTCTTT.